This T cell receptor beta chain derives from a study of blood T cell repertoires in COVID-19. Trimming removed 1 base at V and 3 bases at J, with 15 bases between. This CDR3 contains 17 residues. Per the germline V gene, CDR1 is SGHDN and CDR2 is FVKESK. Sequencing was performed with immunoSEQ multiplex PCR; in TCRdb, only in-frame clones are kept and a portion is missing. The table records around 82,000 clones, around nine tenths of them present only once. The sequencing sample was made of peripheral blood. This receptor was identified in a man between 70 and 80 years old with active or convalescent COVID-19. The V call is TRBV14, the J call TRBJ2-2, with D tentatively TRBD1 (5 bases). The CDR3 loop is CASSQVGRTFYTGELFF. CDR3 nucleotide sequence: TGTGCCAGCAGCCAAGTTGGCAGGACATTTTACACCGGGGAGCTGTTTTTT.